The present entry profiles one T cell receptor beta chain with its context. Its antigen is not identified. This CDR3 region has 13 residues. The germline V gene encodes CDR1 SGHDT and CDR2 YYEEEE. V was trimmed by 0 bases and J by 8 bases, leaving 9 bases between them. The data were taken from a study of T cell responses to AZD1222 COVID-19 vaccine. As for the study in general: The study pooled second doses at about 4 or about 12 weeks.

Points from the study as a whole: It was only after the peak T cell response that any repertoires were sampled. Increases in Spike-specific TCR breadth and depth were seen after two AZD1222 doses. Mostly white British, mostly female donors; authors suggested clonal diversity may be underestimated.

Method: immunoSEQ multiplex PCR; TCRdb's copy keeps in-frame clones and lacks some. The sample yields some 150,000 clones, approximately 83% seen once. The V and J genes are TRBV5-6 and TRBJ2-1; D may match TRBD1 or TRBD2 (6 bases each). The clonotype was recovered from an adult in good health. Specimen: peripheral blood, collected on day 0 of AZD1222 vaccination. CDR3 DNA sequence: TGTGCCAGCAGCTTGGAGGGGGGCGATGAGCAGTTCTTC. Translated: CASSLEGGDEQFF.